This record concerns one TCR beta chain sequence. As originally analysed: By means of reference gene primer amplification, nucleated cell counts were estimated. Some clones are missing from TCRdb's copy, which holds only in-frame ones; the method was immunoSEQ multiplex PCR. Clonal size and the V and J genes are those of that table, whereas D and trimming came from the DNA. The sample yields 250,000 to 350,000 clones, more than 90% seen once. This specimen belongs to a study of blood T cell repertoires in COVID-19. About the study: Donors in the United States, Italy and Spain gave samples during acute or convalescent COVID-19. In each case, the material was cDNA or gDNA derived from T cells, B-cell-depleted T cells, or PBMCs.

Between the trimmed V and J ends, which lost 3 bases and 4 bases, there was a span of 16 bases. Germline values: CDR1 KGHSH, CDR2 LQKENI. This CDR3 spans 16 amino acids. This TCR was recovered from a man between 60 and 75 years old who had recovered from COVID-19. The chain uses TRBV18 and TRBJ1-5; D is unclear. The sequenced sample consisted of PBMCs or T cells enriched from blood (not recorded which). The CDR3 nucleotides are TGTGCCAGCTCACCGTCCGGCGGACCGGGGAATCAGCCCCAGCATTTT. This encodes CASSPSGGPGNQPQHF.